This T cell receptor beta chain was sequenced during a study of shared clonotypes between healthy human individuals. Repertoires were generated with immunoSEQ multiplex PCR, while TCRdb's copy carries only in-frame clones and drops some. The table lists about 2.4 million clones, roughly nine tenths of them singletons. The receptor comes from a man between 18 and 35 years old in good health. Sequences were obtained from naive CD4+ T cells sorted from blood. Subset specified: CD45RA+ positively selected.

The CDR3 region is CASSTTGAFQHF. For the CDR3, the DNA is TGTGCCAGCTCAACCACAGGGGCATTCCAGCATTTT. The chain couples TRBV18 to TRBJ1-5, with TRBD1 identical over 7 bases. Germline CDR1 and CDR2: KGHSH and LQKENI. Trimming at V came to 5 bases and at J to 12 bases, leaving 7 bases not matched to a gene. The CDR3 length is 12 residues.